These 32 T cell receptor beta chains share one sample of origin, sequenced in a study of identical twins. TCRdb itself ran the 5' RACE reads through MiXCR, one entry per CDR3 protein. The sample holds some 760,000 distinct CDR3 sequences, around a sixth seen once. The same specimen was also included in a second study, on T cells expressing NK-cell markers.

Sequencing input: PBMCs. Receptor source: a woman younger than 35 in good health.

This clonotype has more than one count but fewer than ten. The chain employs TRBV5-1 and TRBJ2-7, with 8 bases aligning to TRBD2. V lost 4 bases, J lost 5 bases, and 11 bases stayed unmatched. The germline V gene has CDR1 SGHRS and CDR2 YFSETQ. CDR3 length: 15 residues. CDR3 loop: CASSRDSGARDEQYF. The CDR3, as DNA: TGCGCCAGCAGCAGAGATAGCGGGGCAAGGGACGAGCAGTACTTC.

This clonotype was detected only a few times. The J gene is TRBJ2-3, the V gene TRBV20-1; TRBD2 matches 10 bases. The CDR3 loop spans 15 amino acids. V trimming: 2 bases; J trimming: 1 base; junction bases outside the gene matches: 3. Per germline, CDR1 DFQATT and CDR2 SNEGSKA (reference sequence). The CDR3 here is CSARRGTSGTDTQYF. The CDR3 region has the DNA TGCAGTGCTAGACGGGGGACTAGCGGCACAGATACGCAGTATTTT.

About this clonotype: Germline is not matched at one junction end, which may reflect a read error. The chain links TRBV11-2 to TRBJ2-3, with D perhaps matching TRBD2 (6 bases). The CDR3 consists of 15 residues. Germline V lookup: CDR1 SGHAT, CDR2 FQNNGV. The CDR3 is CASSARDWNTDTQYF. The CDR3 coding sequence is TGTGCCAGCAGCGCCAGGGACTGGAACACAGATACGCAGTATTTC.

This chain connects TRBV10-3 to TRBJ2-7; tentatively, D is TRBD2 (5 bases). The CDR3 contains 14 residues. V was pared by 11 bases and J by 3 bases, with 20 bases between. The germline V gene has CDR1 ENHRY and CDR2 SYGVKD. CDR3 DNA sequence: TGTGCCTCGTGTGCCGCGGGCGACCTCTACGAGCAGTACTTC. It specifies CASCAAGDLYEQYF.

The chain recombines TRBV6-5 with TRBJ2-3; D call uncertain. CDR3 length: 18 amino acids. The germline V gene has CDR1 MNHEY and CDR2 SVGAGI. V was clipped by 3 bases and J by 0 bases, with 19 bases between them. CDR3 in DNA: TGTGCCAGCAGTTATCAGTTTGTGCGGACCAGGAGCACAGATACGCAGTATTTT. It is translated as CASSYQFVRTRSTDTQYF.

This clonotype was picked up a small number of times. The chain has TRBV7-9 and TRBJ2-3; D might be TRBD2 (5 bases). V lost 3 bases and J 6 bases, leaving 13 bases between the germline ends. Per germline, CDR1 SEHNR and CDR2 FQNEAQ (reference sequence). The CDR3 length is 14 residues. The CDR3 here is CASSFPGYGDTQYF. In DNA form, the CDR3 reads TGTGCCAGCAGCTTTCCGGGATACGGGGATACGCAGTATTTT.

This clonotype has more than one count but fewer than ten. The chain is built from TRBV7-6 and TRBJ2-2; maybe TRBD1 (5 bases). CDR1 and CDR2 from the germline V gene are SGHVS and FNYEAQ. The CDR3 has 16 residues. V shed 5 bases and J shed 1 base, with 14 bases lying between them. The CDR3 nucleotides read TGTGCCAGCAGCCAAAAGTCCAGGGTGAACACCGGGGAGCTGTTTTTT. It translates to CASSQKSRVNTGELFF.

This clonotype was counted only a few times. The V and J genes are TRBV4-3 and TRBJ2-3; either TRBD1 or TRBD2 may fit D (5 bases each). V was pared by 1 base and J by 4 bases, with 21 bases between. The CDR3 contains 18 residues. CDR1 LGHNA and CDR2 YSLEER come from the germline V gene. Here the CDR3 DNA reads TGCGCCAGCAGCCAAGCGGGGCGCGGCACAATTGGAGCAGATACGCAGTATTTT. Translated: CASSQAGRGTIGADTQYF.

The chain has TRBV5-1 and TRBJ2-2, with 7 bases matching TRBD2. V lost 1 base to trimming and J lost 7 bases; unmatched junction nucleotides: 7. Germline CDR1 reads SGHRS; CDR2 reads YFSETQ. The CDR3 covers 15 residues. The CDR3 DNA is TGCGCCAGCAGCTTGCCCGGGGGGAACGTCGGGGAGCTGTTTTTT. As protein: CASSLPGGNVGELFF.

DNA for the CDR3: TGCAGCGTTATCGAGCTGGGGACTACCGGGGAGCTGTTTTTT. This codes for CSVIELGTTGELFF. V and J are TRBV29-1 and TRBJ2-2; D is perhaps TRBD2 (6 bases). This CDR3 contains 14 residues. Per the germline V gene, CDR1 is SQVTM and CDR2 is ANQGSEA. V lost 5 bases and J lost 5, with 15 bases in between.

This sequence joins TRBV20-1 and TRBJ2-7, with D tentatively TRBD2 (5 bases). The length of the CDR3 is 14 residues. Trimming pared 3 bases from V and 3 bases from J, leaving 15 bases between. Germline CDR1 and CDR2: DFQATT and SNEGSKA (reference sequence). The CDR3: CSASYTGSYYEQYF. The CDR3 DNA sequence: TGCAGTGCTAGTTACACGGGATCATACTACGAGCAGTACTTC.

This chain's CDR3 is CASSDQGRVFF. The CDR3 DNA sequence: TGTGCCAGCAGTGACCAGGGCCGGGTGTTCTTC. The J gene is TRBJ2-1, the V gene TRBV25-1; TRBD1 is a possible D gene (5 bases). The CDR3 spans 11 residues. Germline assignment: CDR1 MGHDK and CDR2 SYGVNS. V gave up 3 bases and J gave up 15 bases, with 12 bases separating them.

J is TRBJ2-1 and V is TRBV5-1; weak D call: TRBD1 (5 bases). Germline CDR1 SGHRS, CDR2 YFSETQ. This CDR3 is built from 17 residues. Trimming shortened V by 1 base and J by 1 base, and 15 bases separated the two germline ends. The CDR3 nucleotides are TGCGCCAGCAGCTTGTACCCCCCCAGGGCTTCCTACAATGAGCAGTTCTTC. It encodes CASSLYPPRASYNEQFF.

The chain uses TRBV6-2 or TRBV6-3 and TRBJ2-5; TRBD2 is a possible D gene (6 bases). Trimming removed 4 bases at V and 3 bases at J, with 9 bases between. The germline V gene has CDR1 MNHEY and CDR2 SVGEGT. The CDR3 sequence is 13 residues long. The CDR3: CASSLAEKETQYF. The DNA of the CDR3 is TGTGCCAGCAGTTTAGCGGAAAAAGAGACCCAGTACTTC.

This clonotype has just a few counts. The J gene is TRBJ2-2, the V gene TRBV6-2 or TRBV6-3; D is possibly TRBD2 (5 bases). Trimming left V 2 bases short and J 7 bases short, with 14 bases between. The V gene's germline CDR1 is MNHEY and CDR2 SVGEGT. CDR3 length: 15 residues. CDR3 region: CASSYGGAARGELFF. CDR3 DNA: TGTGCCAGCAGTTACGGCGGAGCGGCTCGCGGGGAGCTGTTTTTT.

The chain links TRBV20-1 to TRBJ1-6; possible D gene TRBD1, 5 bases. The CDR3 covers 14 residues. Germline V gene sequence: CDR1 DFQATT, CDR2 SNEGSKA (reference sequence). Trimming removed 4 bases at V and 6 bases at J, with 13 bases between. CDR3: CSATLGASNSPLHF. The CDR3 region has the DNA TGCAGTGCTACCCTCGGGGCATCTAATTCACCCCTCCACTTT.

V gene TRBV5-1 combines with J gene TRBJ2-7; the D gene is possibly TRBD2 (6 bases). V shed 4 bases and J shed 3 bases, with 17 bases lying between them. In germline, CDR1 is SGHRS, CDR2 YFSETQ. The CDR3 length is 15 residues. CDR3 amino acids: CASSKEGFGGYEQYF. As DNA, the CDR3 is TGCGCCAGCAGCAAGGAGGGGTTTGGTGGCTACGAGCAGTACTTC.

V and J are TRBV11-1 and TRBJ1-1; the D is unclear. CDR1 and CDR2 (germline): SGHAT, FQDESV (reference sequence). The CDR3 covers 18 residues. With 5 bases removed from V and 0 bases from J, the gap between germline ends came to 22 bases. The CDR3 DNA reads as TGTGCCAGCAGCCCGTGGGGATCTAGGAGGGCTGTGAACACTGAAGCTTTCTTT. It translates to CASSPWGSRRAVNTEAFF. The whole variable domain, remainder taken from reference TRBV11-1 and TRBJ1-1, is EAEVAQSPRYKITEKSQAVAFWCDPISGHATLYWYRQILGQGPELLVQFQDESVVDDSQLPKDRFSAERLKGVDSTLKIQPAELGDSAMYLCASSPWGSRRAVNTEAFFGQGTRLTVV.

At least ten counts were recorded for this clonotype. DNA of the CDR3: TGCAGTGCCGGACTAGCGGGGTCCTACGAGCAGTACTTC. Translated: CSAGLAGSYEQYF. The chain recombines TRBV20-1 with TRBJ2-7; 12 nucleotides match TRBD2. After removal of 6 bases from V and 1 base from J, the junction contained 1 base not matched to a gene. The germline gives CDR1 DFQATT, CDR2 SNEGSKA (reference sequence). The CDR3 extends over 13 amino acids.

This clonotype was observed a few times. The genes are TRBV10-3 and TRBJ1-1; D gene uncertain. The length of the CDR3 is 13 residues. V was trimmed by 4 bases and J by 1 base, leaving 7 bases between them. Germline V gene lookup returns CDR1 ENHRY and CDR2 SYGVKD. The CDR3 is CAISVGRNTEAFF. In DNA, the CDR3 is TGTGCCATCAGTGTCGGCAGGAACACTGAAGCTTTCTTT.

CDR3 loop: CSASWDRPMETQYF. Written as DNA, the CDR3 is TGCAGTGCTAGTTGGGACCGCCCCATGGAGACCCAGTACTTC. The V call is TRBV20-1, the J call TRBJ2-5; D may match TRBD1 or TRBD2 (5 bases each). Germline V gives CDR1 DFQATT, CDR2 SNEGSKA (reference sequence). V was cut by 3 bases and J by 5 bases, with 16 bases left in between. This CDR3 is built from 14 residues.

The CDR3 here is CASSRSLAGGHRDTQYF. CDR3 DNA sequence: TGTGCCAGCAGCCGTTCACTAGCGGGAGGGCATAGAGATACGCAGTATTTT. This chain links TRBV7-2 with TRBJ2-3, with 13 bases aligning to TRBD2. The CDR3 is made up of 17 amino acids. V shed 5 bases, J shed 5 bases, and the junction held 10 bases outside the gene matches. The germline gives CDR1 SGHTA, CDR2 FQGNSA.

This chain connects TRBV5-1 to TRBJ1-6; tentatively, D is TRBD1 (6 bases). V was pared by 3 bases and J by 9 bases, with 16 bases between. CDR1 is SGHRS and CDR2 is YFSETQ in the germline V gene. This CDR3 comprises 15 residues. CDR3 in amino acids: CASSSREGGISPLHF. In DNA form, the CDR3 reads TGCGCCAGCAGCTCCCGGGAAGGGGGGATTTCACCCCTCCACTTT.

The rearrangement links TRBV30 to TRBJ2-3; D is uncertain. Germline CDR1 GTSNPN, CDR2 SVGIG (reference sequence). Trimming removed 7 bases from V and 5 bases from J, with 10 bases in between. The CDR3 is 11 residues long. The CDR3 nucleotides read TGTGCCTCCCACCGTCGAGATACGCAGTATTTT. Its translation is CASHRRDTQYF.

This clonotype was detected only a few times. Because it lacks the conserved phenylalanine or tryptophan at the end, this CDR3 is likely a read error. The limits of the CDR3 on the DNA are not certain, so only TCRdb's listed CDR3 is given. The chain combines TRBV15 with TRBJ2-4; TRBD1 is the table's D call and was not checked against the DNA. Looked up from germline, CDR1 is LNHNV and CDR2 is YYDKDF (reference sequence). The CDR3 sequence runs 10 residues, both termini included. This CDR3 is CAPHRDRSLV.

The CDR3 sequence: CSASRRDHEQYF. The DNA for the CDR3 is TGCAGTGCCTCGCGGAGGGACCACGAGCAGTACTTC. This rearrangement joins TRBV20-1 to TRBJ2-7; perhaps TRBD2 as D (6 bases). Germline V gene sequence: CDR1 DFQATT, CDR2 SNEGSKA (reference sequence). The CDR3 runs 12 residues. The V end lost 6 bases, the J end lost 5 bases, and 14 bases lay between the germline ends.

This clonotype occurred a few times. The chain combines TRBV20-1 with TRBJ2-3; a possible D gene is TRBD2 (6 bases). V was pared by 8 bases and J by 4 bases, with 16 bases between. Germline CDR1 reads DFQATT; CDR2 reads SNEGSKA (reference sequence). The CDR3 contains 13 residues. The CDR3 protein is CSPTGVGPDTQYF. The DNA of the CDR3 is TGCAGTCCGACGGGGGTGGGGCCAGATACGCAGTATTTT.

The chain uses TRBV14 and TRBJ2-7, with a tentative D call TRBD2 (6 bases). V was shortened by 1 base and J by 4 bases, with 11 bases between the two germline ends. Per germline, CDR1 SGHDN and CDR2 FVKESK. The CDR3 loop spans 14 amino acids. The chain's CDR3 is CASSQGNSGYEQYF. In nucleotides, the CDR3 is TGTGCCAGCAGCCAAGGAAATAGCGGATACGAGCAGTACTTC.

This clonotype was seen more than once but under ten times. The chain recombines TRBV12-3 or TRBV12-4 with TRBJ2-1; TRBD2 aligns across 7 bases. Trimming removed 7 bases from V and 15 bases from J; junction bases left unmatched: 12. The CDR3 sequence is 12 residues long. The CDR3: CASKGSRDYMFF. Written as DNA, the CDR3 is TGTGCCAGCAAGGGGTCCCGGGACTATATGTTCTTC.

This clonotype has a count of ten or more. The rearrangement uses TRBV5-5 and TRBJ2-5, with 10 bases lining up with TRBD2. The V and J ends lost 1 base and 5 bases, in that order; junction bases with no gene match: 11. This CDR3 region has 17 residues. Germline CDR1 SGHKS, CDR2 YYEKEE (reference sequence). Here the CDR3 DNA reads TGTGCCAGCAGCTTGACTAGCGGGACATATTTAGGGGAGACCCAGTACTTC. This gives the protein CASSLTSGTYLGETQYF.

This clonotype was detected a few times. This chain connects TRBV20-1 to TRBJ2-1, with 12 bases fitting TRBD2. Per germline, CDR1 DFQATT and CDR2 SNEGSKA (reference sequence). The CDR3 is made up of 16 amino acids. Trimming at V came to 4 bases and at J to 7 bases, leaving 11 bases not matched to a gene. The CDR3 bases are TGCAGTGCTATAAACCCCCGGACTAGCGGGGTAAATGAGCAGTTCTTC. It encodes CSAINPRTSGVNEQFF.

The J gene is TRBJ2-1, the V gene TRBV5-1; 16 bases map to TRBD2. V dropped 4 bases and J dropped 8; count of bases not matched to a gene: 3. The CDR3 consists of 15 residues. The germline V gene encodes CDR1 SGHRS and CDR2 YFSETQ. This CDR3 reads CASSTGTSGGDEQFF. CDR3 in DNA: TGCGCCAGCAGCACCGGGACTAGCGGGGGGGATGAGCAGTTCTTC.